Listed here are 11 T cell receptor beta chains from one sample, sequenced in a study. The sorted Tregs were CD4+CD25+CD127-/low cells. A single record per CDR3 protein comes from TCRdb applying MiXCR to the 5' RACE reads. The table shows 50,000 to 65,000 distinct CDR3 sequences, with around 21% occurring only once. The sequenced material came from tumor-infiltrating Tregs sorted from the breast tumor. These receptors were obtained from a female donor with breast cancer.

In regard to this clonotype: Mismatch with germline at one junction end may stem from a read error. The chain has TRBV5-1 and TRBJ2-2; D perhaps matches TRBD2 (5 bases). Germline CDR1 is SGHRS and CDR2 is YFSETQ. The CDR3 extends over 14 amino acids. The DNA of the CDR3 is TGCGCCAGCTCCTTAGACTGGAACACCGGGGTGCTGTTTTTT. Amino acid sequence: CASSLDWNTGVLFF.

As DNA, the CDR3 is TGTGCCAGCAGCTTAAACCCCACAGATACGCAGTATTTT. As protein: CASSLNPTDTQYF. V gene TRBV7-3 combines with J gene TRBJ2-3; D remains ambiguous. Trimming took off 1 base at V and 2 bases at J, with 4 bases between the two ends. CDR3 length equals 13 residues. Looked up from germline, CDR1 is SGHTA and CDR2 is FQGTGA.

The chain links TRBV5-1 to TRBJ2-7, with 14 nucleotides matching TRBD2. Germline loops: CDR1 SGHRS, CDR2 YFSETQ. The CDR3 has 15 residues. The J segment lost 3 bases and the V segment lost 4 bases, leaving 3 bases of the junction unmatched. The CDR3 reads CASSQGLAGGYEQYF. DNA for the CDR3: TGCGCCAGCAGCCAAGGACTAGCGGGAGGCTACGAGCAGTACTTC.

Remarks on this clonotype: A much larger clone lies a single base off, so this may be a read error. The gene calls are TRBV5-1 and TRBJ1-1; D uncertain. With 3 bases removed from V and 10 bases from J, the gap between germline ends came to 16 bases. The CDR3 has 13 amino acids. The germline V gene encodes CDR1 SGHRS and CDR2 YFSETQ. CDR3 in DNA: TGCGCCAGCAGCTCGGAGGGAGTTCCGAGAGCTTTCTTT. Encoded protein: CASSSEGVPRAFF.

This clonotype was detected only once. The V call is TRBV7-8, the J call TRBJ1-1; D ambiguous. This CDR3 contains 17 residues. Germline assignment: CDR1 SGHVS and CDR2 FQNEAQ. V lost 5 bases and J 2 bases, leaving 21 bases between the germline ends. The CDR3 DNA reads as TGTGCCAGCAGCCCGCTCGCTAGAGTTGTGGTTAACACTGAAGCTTTCTTT. Translation gives CASSPLARVVVNTEAFF.

This clonotype was detected only a few times. The chain employs TRBV27 and TRBJ2-7, with D perhaps assigned TRBD1 or TRBD2 (7 bases each). Trimming removed 4 bases from V and 2 bases from J, with 24 bases in between. The CDR3 covers 18 residues. The V gene's germline CDR1 is MNHEY and CDR2 SMNVEV (reference sequence). CDR3 in amino acids: CASSSPGGRGGTPYEQYF. CDR3 nucleotide sequence: TGTGCCAGCAGTTCGCCAGGGGGAAGGGGGGGGACCCCCTACGAGCAGTACTTC.

The chain uses TRBV2 and TRBJ2-3; perhaps TRBD2 as D (6 bases). V was shortened by 6 bases and J by 7 bases, with 17 bases between the two germline ends. Per germline, CDR1 SNHLY and CDR2 FYNNEI. This CDR3 spans 14 amino acids. The CDR3: CASRGRVGGNTQYF. CDR3 bases: TGTGCCAGCAGAGGACGGGTCGGGGGAAATACGCAGTATTTT.

The sample holds one count of this clonotype. V usage is TRBV19 and J usage is TRBJ1-1; D perhaps matches TRBD1 (5 bases). The CDR3 length is 13 residues. Germline lookup yields CDR1 LNHDA and CDR2 SQIVND (reference sequence). Trimming removed 7 bases from V and 4 bases from J, with 13 bases in between. CDR3 in DNA: TGTGCCAGTATCAGGGAGATGAGCACTGAAGCTTTCTTT. This encodes CASIREMSTEAFF. Full variable domain (outside the CDR3, taken from reference TRBV19 and TRBJ1-1): DGGITQSPKYLFRKEGQNVTLSCEQNLNHDAMYWYRQDPGQGLRLIYYSQIVNDFQKGDIAEGYSVSREKKESFPLTVTSAQKNPTAFYLCASIREMSTEAFFGQGTRLTVV.

V gene TRBV7-9 combines with J gene TRBJ1-1; a possible D gene is TRBD1 (5 bases). Germline CDR1 and CDR2: SEHNR and FQNEAQ (reference sequence). The CDR3 sequence is 13 residues long. Between the trimmed V and J ends, which lost 4 bases and 5 bases, there was a span of 11 bases. The CDR3 bases are TGTGCCAGCAGCTCCGAAGGGGTAACTGAAGCTTTCTTT. It specifies CASSSEGVTEAFF.

The sample holds many counts of this clonotype. The rearrangement links TRBV29-1 to TRBJ2-2; D not resolved. Germline V gene data show CDR1 as SQVTM and CDR2 as ANQGSEA. Trimming removed 1 base at V and 6 bases at J, with 9 bases between. This CDR3 has 13 residues. The CDR3 loop is CSVEGSDPGELFF. The DNA for the CDR3 is TGCAGCGTTGAAGGGAGTGATCCCGGGGAGCTGTTTTTT.

This clonotype was found a few times. V is TRBV11-3 and J is TRBJ2-5; D may be TRBD1 or TRBD2 (7 bases each). This CDR3 is built from 14 residues. Per the germline V gene, CDR1 is SGHNT and CDR2 is YENEEA. Trimming shortened V by 7 bases and J by 5 bases, and 17 bases separated the two germline ends. CDR3 nucleotide sequence: TGTGCCAGCACCCAGGGGGGGCCCTCGGAGACCCAGTACTTC. Translation gives CASTQGGPSETQYF.